Below, one TCR beta chain is given with its context. The antigen remains undetermined. The data derive from a study of OX40 agonist ivuxolimab in advanced cancers. Whole-study results and caveats: With doses of 0.1 to 3.0 mg/kg, CD4+ and CD8+ blood T cells had undergone clonal expansion by week 6.

Assay used: immunoSEQ multiplex PCR; TCRdb lists only in-frame clones, some missing. The table includes about 54,000 clones, 70% to 90% detected once. Trimming removed 5 bases at V and 4 bases at J, with 11 bases between. Germline CDR1 and CDR2: SGHAT and FQNNGV. The CDR3 runs to 13 residues. The specimen comprised CD4+ or CD8+ T cells sorted from blood, sampled in a trial of the OX40 agonist ivuxolimab. V gene TRBV11-2 combines with J gene TRBJ2-5, with D possibly being TRBD2 (5 bases). The origin of this receptor is an adult with an advanced solid tumor such as melanoma, head and neck, liver or kidney cancer. In DNA form, the CDR3 reads TGTGCCAGCAGCCGGGGAAATAGAGAGACCCAGTACTTC. Its protein is CASSRGNRETQYF.